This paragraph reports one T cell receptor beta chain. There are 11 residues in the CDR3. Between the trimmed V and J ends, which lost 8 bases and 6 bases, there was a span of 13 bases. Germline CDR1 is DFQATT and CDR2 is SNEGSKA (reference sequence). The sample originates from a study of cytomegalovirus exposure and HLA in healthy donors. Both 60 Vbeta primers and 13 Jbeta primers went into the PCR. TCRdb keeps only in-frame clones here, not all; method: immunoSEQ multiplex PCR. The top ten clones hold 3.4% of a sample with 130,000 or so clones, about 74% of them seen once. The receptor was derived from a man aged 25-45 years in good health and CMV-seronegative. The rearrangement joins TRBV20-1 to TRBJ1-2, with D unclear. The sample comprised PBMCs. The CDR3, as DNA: TGCAGTATCGGGTCCCGCGATGGCTACACCTTC. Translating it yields CSIGSRDGYTF.